These 27 T cell receptor beta chains share one sample of origin, sequenced in a study of graft-versus-host responses after intestinal transplantation. The table came from immunoSEQ multiplex PCR; TCRdb's copy has only in-frame clones and leaves some out. Counted here are tens of thousands of clones, about 81% occurring once; the ten biggest clones make up roughly 0.45%. The antigens of these receptors remain unknown. The sequencing used unstimulated CD4+ T cells sorted from spleen or lymph node cells, collected before transplant. These receptors were taken from a human donor who was the organ donor for an intestinal transplant.

CDR3 sequence (DNA): TGTGCCAGCAGCTTAGACAGCGGGGGGACTTCCTACGAGCAGTACTTC. Protein product: CASSLDSGGTSYEQYF. The rearrangement uses TRBV7-2 and TRBJ2-5; 9 bases fit TRBD2. The end of the DNA fits TRBJ2-7 better, so the J call may be wrong. Germline-derived CDR1 and CDR2 are SGHTA and FQGNSA. The CDR3 spans 16 residues.

This CDR3 is CASSQVGQGSEKLFF. The CDR3 DNA follows: TGCGCCAGCAGCCAGGTCGGACAGGGTTCTGAAAAACTGTTTTTT. V gene TRBV4-1 combines with J gene TRBJ1-4; 8 bases agree with TRBD1. The CDR3 is 15 residues long. V lost 3 bases to trimming and J lost 7 bases; unmatched junction nucleotides: 7. The germline CDR1 and CDR2 sequences are MGHRA and YSYEKL.

The chain employs TRBV7-2 and TRBJ2-3; D perhaps matches TRBD1 (5 bases). With 9 bases removed from V and 0 bases from J, the gap between germline ends came to 7 bases. The CDR3 is made up of 12 amino acids. Germline V gives CDR1 SGHTA, CDR2 FQGNSA. DNA of the CDR3: TGTGCCAGTAGGGGCAGCACAGATACGCAGTATTTT. Translated: CASRGSTDTQYF. Variable domain in full (rest from reference TRBV7-2 and TRBJ2-3): GAGVSQSPSNKVTEKGKDVELRCDPISGHTALYWYRQSLGQGLEFLIYFQGNSAPDKSGLPSDRFSAERTGGSVSTLTIQRTQQEDSAVYLCASRGSTDTQYFGPGTRLTVL.

The chain has TRBV30 and TRBJ1-6; D may be TRBD1 (6 bases). The ends were cut back, 0 bases at V and 7 bases at J, with 10 bases in the middle. This CDR3 is built from 14 residues. From germline, CDR1 is GTSNPN and CDR2 SVGIG (reference sequence). Written as DNA, the CDR3 is TGTGCCTGGAGTGTGCGGGGGGCGAATTCACCCCTCCACTTT. It codes for CAWSVRGANSPLHF.

The V gene is TRBV6-5, the J gene TRBJ2-7; D perhaps matches TRBD2 (5 bases). The CDR3 is made up of 16 amino acids. Germline-derived CDR1 and CDR2 are MNHEY and SVGAGI. V was pared by 0 bases and J by 3 bases, with 15 bases between. The chain's CDR3 is CASSYSRRTVYYEQYF. CDR3 nucleotide sequence: TGTGCCAGCAGTTACTCTCGAAGGACTGTTTACTACGAGCAGTACTTC.

The chain has TRBV9 and TRBJ2-7; TRBD2 matches 9 bases. CDR1 and CDR2 (germline): SGDLS, YYNGEE. This CDR3 comprises 16 residues. The V segment lost 3 bases and the J segment 1 base; nucleotides outside the gene matches: 8. The CDR3 region is CASSASGLATSYEQYF. The CDR3 coding sequence is TGTGCCAGCAGCGCGTCGGGACTAGCAACTTCCTACGAGCAGTACTTC. Based on the CDR3 plus reference TRBV9 and TRBJ2-7, the full variable domain is DSGVTQTPKHLITATGQRVTLRCSPRSGDLSVYWYQQSLDQGLQFLIQYYNGEERAKGNILERFSAQQFPDLHSELNLSSLELGDSALYFCASSASGLATSYEQYFGPGTRLTVT.

The gene calls are TRBV19 and TRBJ2-7, with 8 bases that match TRBD1. CDR3 length equals 16 residues. CDR1 is LNHDA and CDR2 is SQIVND in the germline V gene (reference sequence). The V gene end was trimmed by 5 bases and the J gene end by 1 base; junction bases not matched to a gene: 10. CDR3 coding DNA: TGTGCCAGTAGTCAGGGAGCCGGGACAGGATCCTACGAGCAGTACTTC. It encodes CASSQGAGTGSYEQYF.

The chain couples TRBV5-5 to TRBJ1-3; D is uncertain. The CDR3 length is 12 residues. CDR1 and CDR2 from the germline V gene are SGHKS and YYEKEE (reference sequence). Trimming took off 1 base at V and 16 bases at J, with 15 bases between the two ends. CDR3 nucleotide sequence: TGTGCCAGCAGCTTGCTCTGGGCCGGGGAGTATTTT. It translates to CASSLLWAGEYF.

The chain uses TRBV5-4 and TRBJ2-4; tentative D call: TRBD1 (6 bases). Between the trimmed V and J ends, which lost 4 bases and 1 base, there was a span of 6 bases. The CDR3 spans 13 residues. Germline loops: CDR1 SGHNT, CDR2 YYREEE (reference sequence). CDR3: CASSDRAKNIQYF. The CDR3 DNA is TGTGCCAGCAGCGACAGGGCCAAAAACATTCAGTACTTC. The complete variable domain, with remaining parts taken from reference TRBV5-4 and TRBJ2-4, reads ETGVTQSPTHLIKTRGQQVTLRCSSQSGHNTVSWYQQALGQGPQFIFQYYREEENGRGNFPPRFSGLQFPNYSSELNVNALELDDSALYLCASSDRAKNIQYFGAGTRLSVL.

The chain joins TRBV9 to TRBJ1-1; no clear D. V was cut by 0 bases and J by 0 bases, with 15 bases left in between. The V gene's germline CDR1 is SGDLS and CDR2 YYNGEE. CDR3 length: 17 residues. In nucleotides, the CDR3 is TGTGCCAGCAGCGTAGGGGATCCAGGCCCCCTGAACACTGAAGCTTTCTTT. Amino acids: CASSVGDPGPLNTEAFF.

The chain uses TRBV27 and TRBJ2-1; a weak D match, TRBD1 (6 bases). V was shortened by 6 bases and J by 1 base, with 10 bases between the two germline ends. Germline values: CDR1 MNHEY, CDR2 SMNVEV (reference sequence). CDR3 size: 14 residues. The DNA for the CDR3 is TGTGCCAGCAGACAGGGAAGGTCCTACAATGAGCAGTTCTTC. Translated, it gives CASRQGRSYNEQFF.

This chain links TRBV10-3 with TRBJ2-1; no clear D. This CDR3 comprises 11 residues. Trimming pared 8 bases from V and 4 bases from J, leaving 6 bases between. Germline-derived CDR1 and CDR2 are ENHRY and SYGVKD. CDR3 sequence: CAIRQYNEQFF. In DNA, the CDR3 is TGTGCCATCCGGCAATACAATGAGCAGTTCTTC.

J is TRBJ2-7 and V is TRBV9, with D hard to call. The V end was cut by 0 bases, the J end by 2 bases, with 9 bases between. The CDR3 loop spans 14 amino acids. CDR1 is SGDLS and CDR2 is YYNGEE in the germline V gene. The CDR3 nucleotides are TGTGCCAGCAGCGTAGGGTGGCAGCCCTACGAGCAGTACTTC. This encodes CASSVGWQPYEQYF.

The chain combines TRBV27 with TRBJ2-7; 7 nucleotides align to TRBD1. The germline V gene encodes CDR1 MNHEY and CDR2 SMNVEV (reference sequence). The CDR3 sequence is 13 residues long. V was pared by 5 bases and J by 2 bases, with 3 bases of the junction left unmatched. CDR3 in DNA: TGTGCCAGCAGTACAGGGGCTACCTACGAGCAGTACTTC. Amino acid sequence: CASSTGATYEQYF.

The genes are TRBV23-1 and TRBJ2-7; D is possibly TRBD2 (6 bases). TRBV23-1 carries the ORF label, with uncertain function. Trimming took 1 base from V and 2 from J, leaving 9 bases between them. This CDR3 has 14 residues. Here the CDR3 reads CASSQWRATYEQYF. The CDR3 DNA is TGCGCCAGCAGTCAATGGAGGGCCACCTACGAGCAGTACTTC.

This rearrangement joins TRBV12-5 to TRBJ2-1; D may be TRBD2 (6 bases). This CDR3 spans 14 amino acids. The V end was cut by 2 bases, the J end by 6 bases, with 11 bases between. Germline V CDR1 and CDR2: LGHNT, FRNRAP. The CDR3 nucleotides are TGTGCTAGTGGTTTGTACTCGACTAGCAATGAGCAGTTCTTC. This sequence encodes CASGLYSTSNEQFF.

The chain couples TRBV11-2 to TRBJ2-4; 10 positions match TRBD1. The germline gives CDR1 SGHAT, CDR2 FQNNGV. V lost 5 bases, J lost 6 bases, and 1 base stayed unmatched. This CDR3 has 13 residues. In DNA, the CDR3 is TGTGCCAGCAGCCGGGACAGGGGAAACATTCAGTACTTC. It encodes CASSRDRGNIQYF.

The V and J genes are TRBV19 and TRBJ2-3, with 7 positions matching TRBD1. Germline-derived CDR1 and CDR2 are LNHDA and SQIVND (reference sequence). There are 16 residues in the CDR3. Trimming at V came to 4 bases and at J to 5 bases, leaving 12 bases not matched to a gene. The CDR3 region has the DNA TGTGCCAGTAGTAAAGCCGGGACAGAAAGAGTAGATACGCAGTATTTT. The encoded protein is CASSKAGTERVDTQYF.

This rearrangement joins TRBV29-1 to TRBJ2-1; 9 bases are a match to TRBD2. Germline loops: CDR1 SQVTM, CDR2 ANQGSEA. The length of the CDR3 is 14 residues. V trimming: 4 bases; J trimming: 1 base; junction bases outside the gene matches: 2. CDR3: CSVAAGGSYNEQFF. In nucleotides, the CDR3 is TGCAGCGTTGCTGCGGGGGGGTCCTACAATGAGCAGTTCTTC.

CDR3 bases: TGTGCCAGCAGTTATGTACCTTGGGATACGCAGTATTTT. The encoded protein is CASSYVPWDTQYF. The chain links TRBV6-5 to TRBJ2-3; no reliable D call. CDR3 length: 13 residues. The V end lost 3 bases, the J end lost 6 bases, and 10 bases lay between the germline ends. In germline, CDR1 is MNHEY, CDR2 SVGAGI.

The chain carries TRBV5-6 and TRBJ2-2, with 8 bases aligning to TRBD1. V lost 4 bases to trimming and J lost 2 bases; unmatched junction nucleotides: 7. Germline V gene lookup returns CDR1 SGHDT and CDR2 YYEEEE. The CDR3 runs to 16 residues. CDR3 loop: CASSPPGQVNTGELFF. The CDR3 DNA reads TGTGCCAGCAGCCCACCGGGACAGGTTAACACCGGGGAGCTGTTTTTT.

V and J are TRBV30 and TRBJ2-5, with a possible D match to TRBD2 (5 bases). This CDR3 region has 14 residues. V lost 4 bases and J lost 5, with 17 bases in between. Germline CDR1 reads GTSNPN; CDR2 reads SVGIG (reference sequence). The CDR3 DNA reads as TGTGCCTGGAAGGGCGGACTCGGTTCGGAGACCCAGTACTTC. It is translated as CAWKGGLGSETQYF. Full variable domain (outside the CDR3, taken from reference TRBV30 and TRBJ2-5): SQTIHQWPATLVQPVGSPLSLECTVEGTSNPNLYWYRQAAGRGLQLLFYSVGIGQISSEVPQNLSASRPQDRQFILSSKKLLLSDSGFYLCAWKGGLGSETQYFGPGTRLLVL.

The J gene is TRBJ2-5, the V gene TRBV13; TRBD2 aligns across 7 bases. V trimming: 5 bases; J trimming: 4 bases; junction bases outside the gene matches: 7. CDR3 length: 14 amino acids. The germline V gene has CDR1 PRHDT and CDR2 FYEKMQ (reference sequence). The CDR3 DNA reads TGTGCCAGCAGCCGACTAGCTGGGGGAGAGACCCAGTACTTC. It specifies CASSRLAGGETQYF.

This clone was counted a single time. The chain recombines TRBV4-3 with TRBJ1-2; 7 bases line up with TRBD1. Germline V gene data show CDR1 as LGHNA and CDR2 as YSLEER. V was clipped by 0 bases and J by 5 bases; unmatched bases: 18. The CDR3 extends over 19 amino acids. The DNA for the CDR3 is TGCGCCAGCAGCCAAGAAGGGCCCGGGAGAGGGGGCGAAGGATATGGCTACACCTTC. This sequence encodes CASSQEGPGRGGEGYGYTF.

This sequence joins TRBV5-4 and TRBJ1-1, with TRBD1 matching 8 bases. The V and J ends lost 0 bases and 3 bases, in that order; junction bases with no gene match: 1. Germline values: CDR1 SGHNT, CDR2 YYREEE (reference sequence). The CDR3 spans 14 residues. CDR3 nucleotide sequence: TGTGCCAGCAGCTTGGGACAGGGGTACACTGAAGCTTTCTTT. Its translation is CASSLGQGYTEAFF. The full variable domain, its missing parts supplied by reference TRBV5-4 and TRBJ1-1, is ETGVTQSPTHLIKTRGQQVTLRCSSQSGHNTVSWYQQALGQGPQFIFQYYREEENGRGNFPPRFSGLQFPNYSSELNVNALELDDSALYLCASSLGQGYTEAFFGQGTRLTVV.

The V gene is TRBV10-3, the J gene TRBJ1-2, with D possibly being TRBD1 (5 bases). This CDR3 spans 14 amino acids. Germline values: CDR1 ENHRY, CDR2 SYGVKD. The V gene lost 3 bases and the J gene lost 8 bases, with 16 bases spanning the gap. The CDR3 DNA follows: TGTGCCATCAGTGATGTAGGGCAGGGTGGAGGCTACACCTTC. This encodes CAISDVGQGGGYTF.

This rearrangement joins TRBV7-2 to TRBJ2-5; D is unresolved. The V gene lost 7 bases and the J gene lost 7 bases, with 13 bases spanning the gap. CDR3 length: 12 residues. Germline CDR1 and CDR2: SGHTA and FQGNSA. The CDR3 coding sequence is TGTGCCAGCAACGGTGGCCCGGGGACCCAGTACTTC. It codes for CASNGGPGTQYF.